This T cell receptor (beta chain) was captured in a study of type 1 and type 2 diabetes patients (dated by TCRdb to the mid-2010s). Study-level background: The cohort comprised some 10 type 1 diabetes patients, a few type 2 diabetes patients and roughly 6 nondiabetic controls recruited in China. Across the study, CD4+ and CD8+ T cells were positively selected from PBMCs using CD4 or CD8 MicroBeads on MACS columns. The whole study generated around 20,000,000 paired-end reads. TCRbeta repertoires were profiled by high-throughput sequencing in the study to compare type 1 diabetes, type 2 diabetes and nondiabetic individuals. Type 2 diabetes patients were included as a disease comparison group for the type 1 diabetes patients. Similar V gene usage was observed when roughly 20-cycle and approximately 25-cycle amplification were compared, suggesting similar primer efficiencies and random PCR bias. Sequencing of the TCRbeta libraries was paired-end and was performed on Illumina HiSeq 2000 or MiSeq instruments.

Every diabetic patient fulfilled standard classification criteria for type 1 or type 2 diabetes, and glucose and C-peptide were evaluated using WHO-recommended methods. Donors were excluded if they had other autoimmune diseases or infections within the previous four weeks. Approximately 9.7 milliliters of peripheral blood were drawn from each participant. PBMCs were isolated with LymphoPrep density separation. Overall study results and their limits: In both CD4+ and CD8+ T cells, type 2 diabetes repertoires were highly diverse and significantly more diverse than type 1 diabetes repertoires. Age and gender were not matched between study groups, possibly biasing interpretation. Only a few highly-expanded CD4+ clones (median one) were found in type 2 diabetes patients, and these clones made up a median 3.9% of reads. V and J gene usage patterns of type 2 diabetes and control samples were highly correlated, averaging about 0.97 between samples. Since just a limited number of T2D and control samples were sequenced, some T1D-only HECs might also appear in more T2D or control samples.

Points on this clonotype: Its antigen target is currently unknown. No clone much larger than this one lies a single base away; base qualities are absent.

Sequencing was carried out with an Illumina MiSeq. Genomic DNA from sorted T cell subsets was used as template for TCRbeta CDR3 amplification. The TCRbeta CDR3 region was amplified by multiplex PCR using 30 forward and 13 reverse primers. PCR products were purified with AMPure XP beads, then indices and adaptors were added in a second approximately 27-cycle PCR. Before sequencing, the libraries were purified from gel with the QIAquick Gel Extraction Kit. Per the original workflow: FLASH was used to merge paired-end reads, and IgBLAST was used to align the merged reads to IMGT V, D and J germline references. Reads with below 70% alignment identity to germline references were discarded, and 9 million to 14 million reads were retained study-wide. CDR3 boundaries, reading frame and productivity were assigned following IMGT definitions. Clones at or above 1% of reads were defined as highly-expanded clones, and diversity was measured by normalized Shannon entropy. Unpaired two-tailed t-tests were used to test for differences in Shannon entropy between groups. TCRdb ran its own pipeline on the public reads, namely fastp trimming at Q25 and MiXCR clone calling, and kept in-frame beta chains. Every CDR3 protein is listed once, alongside the most common genes and DNA of its rows. The V and J calls here are based on TCRdb, not the publication. The sample includes around 300,000 distinct CDR3 sequences, with approximately 45% observed a single time. The ten largest clones take up roughly 15% of the sample.

V and J are trimmed by 5 bases and 5 bases, and the gene matches miss 11 bases of the junction. From cysteine to phenylalanine, the CDR3 is 15 amino acids long. Just the 45-base CDR3 DNA is kept, in frame starting at base 1. For CDR1 and CDR2, the germline V gene lists SGHTA and FQGNSA. The sequencing input was peripheral blood mononuclear cells (PBMCs). The chain links TRBV7-2 with TRBJ2-7, with 8 middle bases fitting TRBD2. This receptor was obtained from a man aged 18 to 29 with type 2 diabetes. The nucleotide sequence is TGTGCCAGCAGCCTACCCCCGGGAGGGCCCCACGAGCAGTACTTC. It encodes CASSLPPGGPHEQYF.